This TCR beta chain is drawn from a study of control samples from healthy donors and cancer patients. Germline assignment: CDR1 SNHLY and CDR2 FYNNEI. Trimming left V 0 bases short and J 1 base short, with 5 bases between. The CDR3 length is 14 residues. The assay was immunoSEQ multiplex PCR, and TCRdb's table has in-frame clones only and misses some. The table shows 150,000 to 200,000 clones, with about 94% occurring only once. The source of this sequence is a woman aged 40 to 50 in good health. The chain uses TRBV2 and TRBJ2-3; D is uncertain. The material sequenced was blood. CDR3 loop: CASSEALGTDTQYF. DNA for the CDR3: TGTGCCAGCAGTGAAGCGCTTGGCACAGATACGCAGTATTTT.